This TCR beta chain is from a study of blood T cell repertoires in COVID-19. In the study overall: Donors in the United States, Italy and Spain gave samples during acute or convalescent COVID-19.

In the study's own analysis: Amplification with reference gene primers provided the estimates of nucleated cell counts. Assay used: immunoSEQ multiplex PCR; TCRdb lists only in-frame clones, some missing. V and J calls and clone size are given by that table; D and trimming were obtained from the DNA. This table holds some 290,000 clones, over 85% found once. CDR1 and CDR2 (germline): SEHNR, FQNEAQ (reference sequence). This CDR3 region has 14 residues. V lost 1 base, J lost 7 bases, and 13 bases lay in between. This chain connects TRBV7-9 to TRBJ1-2; D gene uncertain. The source is a woman aged 25 to 39 with COVID-19, enrolled during active disease. Sequencing used peripheral blood. DNA for the CDR3: TGTGCCAGCAGCTTAGTAGGGTGGAGGGCTGGCTACACCTTC. Protein product: CASSLVGWRAGYTF.